This T cell receptor beta chain derives from a study of cytomegalovirus exposure and HLA in healthy donors. Germline-derived CDR1 and CDR2 are LNHNV and YYDKDF (reference sequence). The trim removed 0 bases at V and 6 bases at J, leaving 5 bases unmatched. The CDR3 length is 17 residues. PCR used 60 Vbeta primers and 13 Jbeta primers. Assay: immunoSEQ multiplex PCR; the TCRdb copy retains only in-frame clones and omits some. The data show approximately 81,000 clones, with around 76% seen just once and 6.2% held by the top ten. This clone appeared once. The antigen is not known. General study points: Most subjects' HLA-A and HLA-B alleles were reportedly predicted from TCR beta sequences. Upon later analysis, TCR association rates were observed to vary by HLA locus, being highest for DRB1 and lowest for HLA-C. Prior analysis indicated that the majority of TCR beta V segments exhibited productivity approximately 90% or approximately 30% of the time.

The V and J genes are TRBV15 and TRBJ2-3; 14 positions agree with TRBD2. The receptor's source is a woman aged 45-59 years in good health and CMV-seropositive. Sequencing input: PBMCs. The CDR3 bases are TGTGCCACCAGCAGAGAGAGGACTAGCGGGAGGAAGGATACGCAGTATTTT. Translation gives CATSRERTSGRKDTQYF.